Below are 10 T cell receptor beta chains sequenced from a single sample in a study of T cell responses to AZD1222 COVID-19 vaccine. TCRdb's copy holds only in-frame clones and misses some; the assay was immunoSEQ multiplex PCR. This sample carries around 130,000 clones, about 90% of them seen once, and the ten largest clones take 7.5% to 9.5%. Sequences were derived from peripheral blood, sampled 28 days after the second dose of the MenACWY control vaccine. Receptor source: an adult who received the MenACWY meningococcal vaccine as a control.

V is TRBV7-9 and J is TRBJ2-7; TRBD1 matches at 9 bases. Germline CDR1 reads SEHNR; CDR2 reads FQNEAQ (reference sequence). This CDR3 is 13 amino acids long. After removal of 5 bases from V and 6 bases from J, the junction contained 5 bases not matched to a gene. CDR3 sequence reads: CASSPRQGGEQYF. For the CDR3, the DNA is TGTGCCAGCAGCCCCAGACAGGGGGGCGAGCAGTACTTC.

This chain uses TRBV5-1 with TRBJ1-4; TRBD1 agrees at 10 bases. Germline V gene data show CDR1 as SGHRS and CDR2 as YFSETQ. V was pared by 4 bases and J by 0 bases, with 3 bases of the junction left unmatched. This CDR3 has 16 amino acids. The chain's CDR3 is CASSPGTGATNEKLFF. CDR3 coding DNA: TGCGCCAGCAGCCCGGGGACAGGGGCAACTAATGAAAAACTGTTTTTT.

V gene TRBV6-1 combines with J gene TRBJ2-3, with 10 bases that match TRBD2. Germline values: CDR1 MNHNS, CDR2 SASEGT. The length of the CDR3 is 15 residues. The V segment lost 7 bases and the J segment 8 bases; nucleotides outside the gene matches: 12. The CDR3 DNA reads TGTGCCAGCACTACTAGCGGGACGCGAAGGGGTACGCAGTATTTT. Translation: CASTTSGTRRGTQYF.

The chain uses TRBV18 and TRBJ1-4; no reliable D call. CDR3 size: 13 residues. Trimming cost V 0 bases and J 7 bases, with 6 bases left between them. The V gene's germline CDR1 is KGHSH and CDR2 LQKENI. DNA of the CDR3: TGTGCCAGCTCACCACCGAACGGTGAAAAACTGTTTTTT. It yields the protein CASSPPNGEKLFF.

This sequence joins TRBV29-1 and TRBJ2-3, with 8 bases fitting TRBD2. This CDR3 is 14 amino acids long. The germline CDR1 and CDR2 sequences are SQVTM and ANQGSEA. J was trimmed by 3 bases and V by 5 bases; bases with no gene match: 7. Here the CDR3 reads CSVYAGGGTDTQYF. DNA of the CDR3: TGCAGCGTTTACGCCGGGGGGGGAACAGATACGCAGTATTTT.

The chain uses TRBV7-2 and TRBJ2-1; D not resolved. V dropped 1 base and J dropped 7 bases, with 8 bases sitting between them. CDR3 length: 13 amino acids. Per the germline V gene, CDR1 is SGHTA and CDR2 is FQGNSA. The CDR3 bases are TGTGCCAGCAGCTTAGAGCCGACTAATGAGCAGTTCTTC. As protein: CASSLEPTNEQFF. Looking up the rest from reference TRBV7-2 and TRBJ2-1 gives the full variable domain: GAGVSQSPSNKVTEKGKDVELRCDPISGHTALYWYRQSLGQGLEFLIYFQGNSAPDKSGLPSDRFSAERTGGSVSTLTIQRTQQEDSAVYLCASSLEPTNEQFFGPGTRLTVL.

There are a few counts of this clone. The genes are TRBV2 and TRBJ2-7, with 9 bases identical to TRBD1. Germline values: CDR1 SNHLY, CDR2 FYNNEI. V shed 5 bases and J 0 bases; nucleotides not matched to a gene: 5. CDR3 size: 15 residues. The CDR3 DNA follows: TGTGCCAGCAGTTCACAGGGGGCGAGCTCCTACGAGCAGTACTTC. Its protein product is CASSSQGASSYEQYF.

This clone has a single count. This rearrangement joins TRBV6-5 to TRBJ2-7; D possibly uses TRBD1 or TRBD2 (5 bases each). The CDR3 covers 14 residues. The germline V and J ends were trimmed by 6 bases and 7 bases, with 19 bases remaining between them. Germline CDR1 reads MNHEY; CDR2 reads SVGAGI. The CDR3 loop reads CASRPGTGTREQYF. In DNA, the CDR3 is TGTGCCAGCAGACCCGGGACCGGGACGAGGGAGCAGTACTTC.

The chain links TRBV5-1 to TRBJ1-2, with 7 bases lining up with TRBD1. This CDR3 is 14 amino acids long. CDR1 is SGHRS, CDR2 YFSETQ, per germline. V was pared by 4 bases and J by 3 bases, with 6 bases of the junction left unmatched. The CDR3 here is CASSPGDRHYGYTF. The DNA for the CDR3 is TGCGCCAGCAGCCCAGGGGACAGACACTATGGCTACACCTTC.

The chain recombines TRBV28 with TRBJ1-1, with D unclear. Trimming removed 6 bases from V and 2 bases from J, with 16 bases in between. CDR3 size: 15 residues. The germline V gene encodes CDR1 MDHEN and CDR2 SYDVKM. The CDR3 sequence is CASRTAGADNTEAFF. Here the CDR3 DNA reads TGTGCCAGCAGGACCGCCGGCGCCGATAACACTGAAGCTTTCTTT.